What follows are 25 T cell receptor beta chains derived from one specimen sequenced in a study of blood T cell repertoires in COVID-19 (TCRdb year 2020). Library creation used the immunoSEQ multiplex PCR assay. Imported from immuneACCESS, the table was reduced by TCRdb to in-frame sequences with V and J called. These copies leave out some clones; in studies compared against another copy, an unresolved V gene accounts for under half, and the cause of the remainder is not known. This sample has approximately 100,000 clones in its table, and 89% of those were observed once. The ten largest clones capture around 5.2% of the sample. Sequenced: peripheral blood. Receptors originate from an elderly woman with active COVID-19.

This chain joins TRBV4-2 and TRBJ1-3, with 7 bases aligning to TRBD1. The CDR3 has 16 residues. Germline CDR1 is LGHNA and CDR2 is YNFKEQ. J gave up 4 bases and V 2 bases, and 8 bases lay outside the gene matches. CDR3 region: CASSQTGAPNGNTIYF. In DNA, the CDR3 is TGTGCCAGCAGCCAAACAGGGGCCCCTAACGGAAACACCATATATTTT.

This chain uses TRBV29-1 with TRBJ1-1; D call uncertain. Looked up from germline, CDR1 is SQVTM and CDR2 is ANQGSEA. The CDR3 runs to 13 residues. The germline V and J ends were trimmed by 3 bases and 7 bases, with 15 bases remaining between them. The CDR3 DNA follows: TGCAGCGTTGATAAAGATCACTCCGGTGAAGCTTTCTTT. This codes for CSVDKDHSGEAFF.

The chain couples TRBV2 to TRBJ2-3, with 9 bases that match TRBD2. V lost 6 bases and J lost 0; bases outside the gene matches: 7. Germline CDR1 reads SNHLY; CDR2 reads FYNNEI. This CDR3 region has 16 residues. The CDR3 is CASSGRLAVSTDTQYF. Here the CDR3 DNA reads TGTGCCAGCAGCGGCAGACTAGCGGTTAGCACAGATACGCAGTATTTT.

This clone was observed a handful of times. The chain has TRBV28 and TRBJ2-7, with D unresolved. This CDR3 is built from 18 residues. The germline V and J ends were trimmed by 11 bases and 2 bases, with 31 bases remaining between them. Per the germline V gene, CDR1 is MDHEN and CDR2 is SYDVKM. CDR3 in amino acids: CAGSTNSFKRGTTYEQYF. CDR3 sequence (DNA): TGTGCCGGATCGACGAATTCCTTTAAGCGCGGCACGACCTACGAGCAGTACTTC. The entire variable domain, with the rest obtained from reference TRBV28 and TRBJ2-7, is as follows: DVKVTQSSRYLVKRTGEKVFLECVQDMDHENMFWYRQDPGLGLRLIYFSYDVKMKEKGDIPEGYSVSREKKERFSLILESASTNQTSMYLCAGSTNSFKRGTTYEQYFGPGTRLTVT.

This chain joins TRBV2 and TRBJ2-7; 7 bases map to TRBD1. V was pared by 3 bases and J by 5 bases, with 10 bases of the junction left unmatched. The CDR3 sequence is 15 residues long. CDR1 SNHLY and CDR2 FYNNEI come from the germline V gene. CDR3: CASSDRRGKQDEQYF. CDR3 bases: TGTGCCAGCAGTGATCGCAGGGGGAAGCAAGACGAGCAGTACTTC.

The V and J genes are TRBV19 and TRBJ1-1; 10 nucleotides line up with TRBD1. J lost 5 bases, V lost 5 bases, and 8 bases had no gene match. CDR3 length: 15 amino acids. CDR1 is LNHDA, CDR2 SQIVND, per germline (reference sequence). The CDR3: CASSADRGTMTEAFF. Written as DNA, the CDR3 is TGTGCCAGTAGTGCGGACAGGGGGACCATGACTGAAGCTTTCTTT.

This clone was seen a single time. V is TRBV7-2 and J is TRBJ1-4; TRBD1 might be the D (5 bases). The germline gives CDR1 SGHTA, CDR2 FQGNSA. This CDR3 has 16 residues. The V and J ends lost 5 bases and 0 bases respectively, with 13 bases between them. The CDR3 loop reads CASSPRAGTTNEKLFF. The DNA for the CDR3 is TGTGCCAGCAGCCCCAGGGCAGGGACAACTAATGAAAAACTGTTTTTT.

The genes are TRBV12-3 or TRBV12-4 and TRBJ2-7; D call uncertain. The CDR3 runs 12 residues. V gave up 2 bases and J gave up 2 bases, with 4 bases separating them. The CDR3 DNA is TGTGCCAGCAGTTTACAGACCTACGAGCAGTACTTC. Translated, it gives CASSLQTYEQYF.

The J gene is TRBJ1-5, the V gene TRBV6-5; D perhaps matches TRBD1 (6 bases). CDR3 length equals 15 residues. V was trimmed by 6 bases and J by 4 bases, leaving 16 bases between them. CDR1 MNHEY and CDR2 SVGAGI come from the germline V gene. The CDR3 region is CASRLHRDPNQPQHF. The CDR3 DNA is TGTGCCAGCAGACTACACAGGGATCCTAATCAGCCCCAGCATTTT.

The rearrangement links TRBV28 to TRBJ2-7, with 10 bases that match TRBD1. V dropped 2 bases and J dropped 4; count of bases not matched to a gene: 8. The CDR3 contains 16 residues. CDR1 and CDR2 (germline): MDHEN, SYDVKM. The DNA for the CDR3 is TGTGCCAGCAGTTTACCCGGGACAGGGGTTCTTTACGAGCAGTACTTC. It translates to CASSLPGTGVLYEQYF. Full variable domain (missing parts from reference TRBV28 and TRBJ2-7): DVKVTQSSRYLVKRTGEKVFLECVQDMDHENMFWYRQDPGLGLRLIYFSYDVKMKEKGDIPEGYSVSREKKERFSLILESASTNQTSMYLCASSLPGTGVLYEQYFGPGTRLTVT.

The CDR3 bases are TGCGCCAGCAGCTCTTCCGGGACAGGGCTATCTATCACTGAAGCTTTCTTT. This gives the protein CASSSSGTGLSITEAFF. This chain connects TRBV5-1 to TRBJ1-1; TRBD1 agrees at 9 bases. Germline CDR1 reads SGHRS; CDR2 reads YFSETQ. The CDR3 runs to 17 residues. The V segment lost 3 bases and the J segment 4 bases; nucleotides outside the gene matches: 13.

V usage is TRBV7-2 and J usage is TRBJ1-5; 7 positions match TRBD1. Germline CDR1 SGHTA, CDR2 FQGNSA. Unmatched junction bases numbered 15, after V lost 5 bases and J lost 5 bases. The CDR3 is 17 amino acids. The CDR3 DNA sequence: TGTGCCAGCAGCCTTTTGGACAGGCCAACGATGGATCAGCCCCAGCATTTT. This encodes CASSLLDRPTMDQPQHF.

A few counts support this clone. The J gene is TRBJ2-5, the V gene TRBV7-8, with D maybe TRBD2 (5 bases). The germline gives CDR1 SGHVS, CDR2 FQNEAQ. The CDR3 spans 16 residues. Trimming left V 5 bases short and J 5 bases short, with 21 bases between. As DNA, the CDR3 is TGTGCCAGCAGCCCTCTTTTATCGGGGTTCCATGAGACCCAGTACTTC. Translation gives CASSPLLSGFHETQYF.

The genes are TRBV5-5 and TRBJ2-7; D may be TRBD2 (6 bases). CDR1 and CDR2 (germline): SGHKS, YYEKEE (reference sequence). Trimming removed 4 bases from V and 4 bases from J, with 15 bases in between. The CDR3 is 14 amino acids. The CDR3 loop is CASSLYLGGYEQYF. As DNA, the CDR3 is TGTGCCAGCAGCCTATATCTTGGGGGGTACGAGCAGTACTTC. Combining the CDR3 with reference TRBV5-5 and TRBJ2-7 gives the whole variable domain DAGVTQSPTHLIKTRGQQVTLRCSPISGHKSVSWYQQVLGQGPQFIFQYYEKEERGRGNFPDRFSARQFPNYSSELNVNALLLGDSALYLCASSLYLGGYEQYFGPGTRLTVT.

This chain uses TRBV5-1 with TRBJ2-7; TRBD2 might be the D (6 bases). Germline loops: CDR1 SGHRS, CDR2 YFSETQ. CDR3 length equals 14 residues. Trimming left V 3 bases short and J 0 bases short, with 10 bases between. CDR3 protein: CASSSLANSYEQYF. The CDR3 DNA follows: TGCGCCAGCAGCTCCCTAGCGAACTCCTACGAGCAGTACTTC.

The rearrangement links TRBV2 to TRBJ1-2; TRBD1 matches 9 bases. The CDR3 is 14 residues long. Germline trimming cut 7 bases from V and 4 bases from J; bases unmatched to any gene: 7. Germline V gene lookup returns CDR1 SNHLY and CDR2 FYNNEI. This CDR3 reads CASIRDRAGYGYTF. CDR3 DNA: TGTGCCAGCATCCGGGACAGGGCGGGCTATGGCTACACCTTC.

CDR3 in DNA: TGTGCCAGCAGCTTATCAAGAAGAGGGGATACGCAGTATTTT. Protein: CASSLSRRGDTQYF. The genes are TRBV11-2 and TRBJ2-3; a weak D match, TRBD2 (5 bases). The CDR3 spans 14 residues. The V gene lost 2 bases and the J gene lost 6 bases, with 12 bases spanning the gap. Germline CDR1 reads SGHAT; CDR2 reads FQNNGV.

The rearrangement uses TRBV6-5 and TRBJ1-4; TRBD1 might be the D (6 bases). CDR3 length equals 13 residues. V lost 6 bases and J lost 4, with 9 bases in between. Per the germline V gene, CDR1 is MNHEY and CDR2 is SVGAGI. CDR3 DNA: TGTGCCAGCAGACAGGGTTTTAATGAAAAACTGTTTTTT. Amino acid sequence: CASRQGFNEKLFF.

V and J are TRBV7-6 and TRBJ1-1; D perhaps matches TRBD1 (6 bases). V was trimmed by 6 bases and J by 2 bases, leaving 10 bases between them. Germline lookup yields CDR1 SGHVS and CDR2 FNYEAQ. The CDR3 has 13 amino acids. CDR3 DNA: TGTGCCAGCAGTGGGGACACCAACACTGAAGCTTTCTTT. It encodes CASSGDTNTEAFF. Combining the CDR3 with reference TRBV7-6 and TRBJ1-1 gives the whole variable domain GAGVSQSPRYKVTKRGQDVALRCDPISGHVSLYWYRQALGQGPEFLTYFNYEAQQDKSGLPNDRFSAERPEGSISTLTIQRTEQRDSAMYRCASSGDTNTEAFFGQGTRLTVV.

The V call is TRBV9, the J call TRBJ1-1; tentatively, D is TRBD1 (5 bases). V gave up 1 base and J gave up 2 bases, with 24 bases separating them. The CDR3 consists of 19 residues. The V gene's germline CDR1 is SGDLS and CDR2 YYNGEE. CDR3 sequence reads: CASSVTGGAVLGPNTEAFF. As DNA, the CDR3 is TGTGCCAGCAGCGTAACGGGTGGGGCAGTACTCGGGCCTAACACTGAAGCTTTCTTT.

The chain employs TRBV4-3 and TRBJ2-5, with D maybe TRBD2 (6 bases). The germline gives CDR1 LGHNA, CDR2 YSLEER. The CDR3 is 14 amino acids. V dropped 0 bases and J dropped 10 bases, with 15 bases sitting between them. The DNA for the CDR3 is TGCGCCAGCAGCCAAGATTGGAGGGCCGGTGGCCAGTACTTC. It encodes CASSQDWRAGGQYF.

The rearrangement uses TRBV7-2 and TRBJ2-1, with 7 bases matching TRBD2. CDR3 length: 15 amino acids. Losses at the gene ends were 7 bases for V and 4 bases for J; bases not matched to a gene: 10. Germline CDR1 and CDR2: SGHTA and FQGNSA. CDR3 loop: CASTQRLAVYNEQFF. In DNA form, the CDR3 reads TGTGCCAGCACCCAACGGCTAGCGGTATACAATGAGCAGTTCTTC.

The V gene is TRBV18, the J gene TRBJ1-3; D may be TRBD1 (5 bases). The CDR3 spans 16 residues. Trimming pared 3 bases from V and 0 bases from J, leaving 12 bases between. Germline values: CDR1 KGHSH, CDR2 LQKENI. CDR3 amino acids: CASSPRQGTSGNTIYF. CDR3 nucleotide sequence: TGTGCCAGCTCACCGCGGCAGGGAACCTCTGGAAACACCATATATTTT.

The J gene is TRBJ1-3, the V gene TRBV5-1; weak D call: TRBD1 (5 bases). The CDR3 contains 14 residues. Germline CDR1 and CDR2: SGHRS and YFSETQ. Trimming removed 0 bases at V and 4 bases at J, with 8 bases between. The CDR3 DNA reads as TGCGCCAGCAGCTTGGGACAGCCGGGAAACACCATATATTTT. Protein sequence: CASSLGQPGNTIYF. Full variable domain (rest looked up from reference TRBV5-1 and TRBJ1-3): KAGVTQTPRYLIKTRGQQVTLSCSPISGHRSVSWYQQTPGQGLQFLFEYFSETQRNKGNFPGRFSGRQFSNSRSEMNVSTLELGDSALYLCASSLGQPGNTIYFGEGSWLTVV.

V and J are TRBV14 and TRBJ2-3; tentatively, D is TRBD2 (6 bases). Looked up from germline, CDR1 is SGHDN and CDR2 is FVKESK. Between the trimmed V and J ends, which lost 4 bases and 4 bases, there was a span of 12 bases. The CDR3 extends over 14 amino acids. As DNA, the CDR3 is TGTGCCAGCAGCCGTCTGGACTATTCAGATACGCAGTATTTT. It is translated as CASSRLDYSDTQYF.